This T cell receptor beta chain came from a study of control samples from healthy donors and cancer patients (dated by TCRdb to between 2020 and 2021). A remark on this clone: The antigen this receptor binds is unknown. No per-base quality is available; no much larger clone lies one base away.

The CDR3 starts with the cysteine, ends with the phenylalanine, and has 16 residues. Kept here is only the CDR3 DNA, which spans 48 bases and is read in frame from base 1. Looking up the germline V gene yields CDR1 LGHNA and CDR2 YNFKEQ. V is shortened by 4 bases, J by 7 bases, and the region joining them spans 19 bases. The library was prepared using the immunoSEQ multiplex PCR assay. TCRdb's version of the immuneACCESS table is confined to in-frame rearrangements and falls short of the full clone set. An unresolved V gene accounts for under half of the shortfall where checked; the remainder is of unknown origin. The sample has 99,000 or so clones on record, 83% of them singletons. Around 14% of the sample goes to the ten largest clones.

The clonotype was recovered from a woman in her fifties or sixties in good health. The receptor chain draws on TRBV4-2 and TRBJ1-4, and perhaps TRBD1 as D gene, on 5 matching bases. The sample was blood. The CDR3 region has the sequence CASSRTAGPRSEKLFF. The bases read TGTGCCAGCAGCCGTACAGCGGGGCCTCGGAGTGAAAAACTGTTTTTT.